These T cell receptor beta chains were read from a single sample in a study of blood T cell repertoires in COVID-19. The protocol was immunoSEQ multiplex PCR, while the TCRdb copy is restricted to in-frame clones and leaves out a portion. The table lists 140,000 or so clones, 65% to 80% of them singletons. Material for sequencing was peripheral blood. The receptors here all came from a man aged 45-60 years with acute or convalescent COVID-19. Each CDR3 is given with its conserved first and last residue. Fields, in order: J gene, D gene, V gene, clone size, CDR3 DNA, CDR3 protein. A D gene is named only where the DNA matches it firmly. The size field is filled for only some rows; it gives once, few, many or a size class.

TRBJ2-1 | NA | TRBV4-2 | few | TGTGCCAGCAGCCACGACAATGAGCAGTTCTTC | CASSHDNEQFF
TRBJ2-5 | NA | TRBV7-2 | NA | TGTGCCAGCAGCCCGGGGAACCAAGAGACCCAGTACTTC | CASSPGNQETQYF
TRBJ2-1 | NA | TRBV5-1 | NA | TGCGCCAGCAGCTTGGTTCTTCTGTCCCGACTTGACAATGAGCAGTTCTTC | CASSLVLLSRLDNEQFF
TRBJ2-3 | NA | TRBV5-1 | few | TGCGCCAGCAGCTTGGTTGGAGAGGGAGCAGATACGCAGTATTTT | CASSLVGEGADTQYF
TRBJ2-1 | NA | TRBV5-6 | NA | TGTGCCAGCAGCTTAGGGGTTAATGAGCAGTTCTTC | CASSLGVNEQFF
TRBJ1-6 | NA | TRBV7-8 | NA | TGTGCCAGCAGCTTAAACTTCCCTGAGTCACCCCTCCACTTT | CASSLNFPESPLHF
TRBJ2-1 | TRBD2 | TRBV14 | many | TGTGCCAGCAGCCTACTCGGGGGGAGCCGGTTCTTC | CASSLLGGSRFF
TRBJ1-1 | NA | TRBV5-5 | NA | TGTGCCAGCAGCTTGGGGACACACGAAGCTTTCTTT | CASSLGTHEAFF
TRBJ1-6 | NA | TRBV5-4 | NA | TGTGCCAGCAGTCTGGAGGGTGGGAGCAATTCACCCCTCCACTTT | CASSLEGGSNSPLHF
TRBJ2-2 | NA | TRBV27 | NA | TGTGCCAGCAGTTTCGCTAGCGTGTTCACCGGGGAGCTGTTTTTT | CASSFASVFTGELFF
TRBJ2-2 | NA | TRBV5-1 | NA | TGCGCCAGCAGACAAGAACCGGGACAGAACACCGGGGAGCTGTTTTTT | CASRQEPGQNTGELFF
TRBJ1-5 | NA | TRBV5-1 | few | TGCGCCAGCAGCTTGTCGGCTGGAGGCAATCAGCCCCAGCATTTT | CASSLSAGGNQPQHF
TRBJ2-3 | TRBD2 | TRBV5-1 | few | TGCGCCAGCAGCTTGGGGTTAGCGGGGGGTTTCACAGATACGCAGTATTTT | CASSLGLAGGFTDTQYF
TRBJ1-5 | NA | TRBV6-1 | once | TGTGCCAGCAGTGAATTGTATAGCAATCAGCCCCAGCATTTT | CASSELYSNQPQHF
TRBJ1-2 | TRBD1 | TRBV9 | NA | TGTGCCAGCAGCCTGGGACAGGGAGGCTACACCTTC | CASSLGQGGYTF
TRBJ1-1 | TRBD1 | TRBV27 | NA | TGTGCCAGCGGAGCCATATTCGACAGGGGGAACACTGAAGCTTTCTTT | CASGAIFDRGNTEAFF
TRBJ2-6 | NA | TRBV11-3 | once | TGTGCCAGCAGCTCGGAAGCCGGGGGGGCCAACGTCCTGACTTTC | CASSSEAGGANVLTF
TRBJ1-5 | NA | TRBV4-2 | NA | TGTGCCAGCAGCCAAGAAACGGGGGGCGGGCAGCCCCAGCATTTT | CASSQETGGGQPQHF
TRBJ2-3 | NA | TRBV1 | NA | TGCACCAGCAGCCAAGAGCTAGGTACGCAGTATTTT | CTSSQELGTQYF
TRBJ2-5 | TRBD2 | TRBV12-5 | once | TGTGCTAGTGGTTTGGGCGAACCGGGACTAGCGGGGGGAGAGACCCAGTACTTC | CASGLGEPGLAGGETQYF
TRBJ2-5 | TRBD2 | TRBV9 | NA | TGTGCCAGCAGCGGCTTAGCGGGGGGGCTGGTGGAGACCCAGTACTTC | CASSGLAGGLVETQYF
TRBJ1-2 | TRBD1 | TRBV19 | few | TGTGCCAGTAGCCTACAACGACAGGGAGGTGGCTACACCTTC | CASSLQRQGGGYTF
TRBJ2-4 | TRBD2 | TRBV9 | NA | TGTGCCAGCAGCGCCACTAGCGGGGGGGCAGGGAACATTCAGTACTTC | CASSATSGGAGNIQYF
TRBJ1-1 | TRBD1 | TRBV2 | few | TGTGCCAGCAGGCAACCCGGACAGGGGATCACTGAAGCTTTCTTT | CASRQPGQGITEAFF
TRBJ1-3 | NA | TRBV6-5 | NA | TGTGCCAGCAGTTCGGTTGCTGGAAACACCATATATTTT | CASSSVAGNTIYF